This TCR beta chain was captured in a study of cytomegalovirus exposure and HLA in healthy donors. Study-level background: Unique TCRs from HLA-typed donors, some 85 million of them, were held in an early data release. Whole-study results and caveats: The productive fraction for most TCR beta V segments was about 90% or about 30% in an earlier analysis.

Researchers ran the PCR with 60 Vbeta and 13 Jbeta primers. Profiled with immunoSEQ multiplex PCR; TCRdb holds only in-frame clones, not every one. The sample holds roughly 140,000 clones; about four fifths are singletons and the top ten take roughly 4.2%. V was pared by 3 bases and J by 0 bases, with 12 bases of the junction left unmatched. Germline V gene sequence: CDR1 MGHRA, CDR2 YSYEKL. The CDR3 extends over 19 amino acids. This clone was counted a few times. The antigen remains unidentified. The V gene is TRBV4-1, the J gene TRBJ1-5, with 9 bases identical to TRBD1. The source of this sequence is a man between 35 and 55 years old in good health and CMV-seropositive. Source material: PBMCs. The CDR3 here is CASSQEGTGPRYSNQPQHF. The DNA of the CDR3 is TGCGCCAGCAGCCAGGAAGGGACAGGGCCCCGCTATAGCAATCAGCCCCAGCATTTT.